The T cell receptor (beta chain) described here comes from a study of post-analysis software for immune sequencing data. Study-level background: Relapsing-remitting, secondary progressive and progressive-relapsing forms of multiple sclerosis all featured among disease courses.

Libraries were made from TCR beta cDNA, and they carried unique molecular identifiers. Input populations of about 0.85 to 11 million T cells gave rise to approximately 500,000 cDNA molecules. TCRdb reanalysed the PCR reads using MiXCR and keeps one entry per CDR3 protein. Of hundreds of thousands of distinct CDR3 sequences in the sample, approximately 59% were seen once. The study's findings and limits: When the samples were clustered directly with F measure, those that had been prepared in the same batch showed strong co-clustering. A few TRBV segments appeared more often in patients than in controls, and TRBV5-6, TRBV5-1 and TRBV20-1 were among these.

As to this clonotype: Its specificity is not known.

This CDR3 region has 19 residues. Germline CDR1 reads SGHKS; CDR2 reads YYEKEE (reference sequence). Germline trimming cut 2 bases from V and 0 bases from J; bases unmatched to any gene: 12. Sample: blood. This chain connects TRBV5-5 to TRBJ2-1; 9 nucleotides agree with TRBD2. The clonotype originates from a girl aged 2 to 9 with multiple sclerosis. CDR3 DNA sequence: TGTGCCAGCAGCTTTCCCGGGACTAGCAAATCACGCTCCTACAATGAGCAGTTCTTC. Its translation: CASSFPGTSKSRSYNEQFF. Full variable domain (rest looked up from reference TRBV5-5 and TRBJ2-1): DAGVTQSPTHLIKTRGQQVTLRCSPISGHKSVSWYQQVLGQGPQFIFQYYEKEERGRGNFPDRFSARQFPNYSSELNVNALLLGDSALYLCASSFPGTSKSRSYNEQFFGPGTRLTVL.